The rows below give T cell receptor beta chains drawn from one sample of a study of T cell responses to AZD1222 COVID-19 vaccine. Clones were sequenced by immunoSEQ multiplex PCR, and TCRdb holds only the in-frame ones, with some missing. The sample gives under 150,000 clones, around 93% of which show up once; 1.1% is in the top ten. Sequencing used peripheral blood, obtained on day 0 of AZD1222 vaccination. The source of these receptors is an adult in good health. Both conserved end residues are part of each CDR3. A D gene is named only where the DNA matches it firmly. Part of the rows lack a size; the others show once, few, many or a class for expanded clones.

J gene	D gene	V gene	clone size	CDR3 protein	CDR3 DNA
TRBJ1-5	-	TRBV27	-	CASSACQPQHF	TGTGCCAGCAGTGCTTGTCAGCCCCAGCATTTT
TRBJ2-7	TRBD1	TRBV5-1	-	CASSARRTSGTGLSKQYF	TGCGCCAGCAGCGCACGCCGAACCTCCGGGACAGGGTTAAGCAAGCAGTACTTC
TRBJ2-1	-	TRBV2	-	CASSPGTFYNEQFF	TGTGCCAGCAGCCCCGGGACTTTCTACAATGAGCAGTTCTTC
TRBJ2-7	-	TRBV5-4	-	CASSLRDGSYEQYF	TGTGCCAGCAGCCTCCGGGACGGGTCGTACGAGCAGTACTTC
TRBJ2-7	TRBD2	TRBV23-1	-	CASSQSSLSSGRGSPYEQYF	TGCGCCAGCAGTCAATCGTCCCTATCGAGCGGGAGGGGGTCCCCCTACGAGCAGTACTTC
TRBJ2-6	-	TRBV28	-	CASREALWANVLTF	TGTGCCAGCAGGGAGGCACTCTGGGCCAACGTCCTGACTTTC
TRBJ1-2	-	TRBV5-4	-	CASSFSGSYGYTF	TGTGCCAGCAGCTTCTCAGGGAGCTATGGCTACACCTTC
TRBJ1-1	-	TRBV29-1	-	CSVESGRNTEAFF	TGCAGCGTTGAGTCGGGCAGGAACACTGAAGCTTTCTTT
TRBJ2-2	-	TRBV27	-	CASSFSRVYTGELFF	TGTGCCAGCAGTTTTAGTAGGGTCTACACCGGGGAGCTGTTTTTT
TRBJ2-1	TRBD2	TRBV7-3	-	CASSSPGLAGSGNEQFF	TGTGCCAGCAGCTCTCCGGGACTAGCGGGATCGGGCAATGAGCAGTTCTTC
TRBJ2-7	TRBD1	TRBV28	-	CASSDRVYEQYF	TGTGCCAGCAGCGACAGGGTCTACGAGCAGTACTTC
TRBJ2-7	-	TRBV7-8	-	CASSPDWSSYEQYF	TGTGCCAGCAGCCCGGACTGGTCCTCCTACGAGCAGTACTTC
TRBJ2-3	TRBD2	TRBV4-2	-	CASSPGLAGVTDTQYF	TGTGCCAGCAGCCCGGGACTAGCGGGAGTCACAGATACGCAGTATTTT
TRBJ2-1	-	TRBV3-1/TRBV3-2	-	CASSQVGSEQFF	TGTGCCAGCAGCCAAGTCGGGAGTGAGCAGTTCTTC
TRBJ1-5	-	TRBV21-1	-	CASSKEEAAGDGFGNQPQHF	TGTGCCAGCAGCAAAGAGGAGGCGGCGGGGGATGGGTTCGGCAATCAGCCCCAGCATTTT
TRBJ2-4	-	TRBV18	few	CASSPGSPKNIQYF	TGTGCCAGCTCACCAGGTAGCCCGAAAAACATTCAGTACTTC
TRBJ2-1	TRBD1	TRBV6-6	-	CASSRQGRNEQFF	TGTGCCAGCAGCCGACAGGGTCGGAATGAGCAGTTCTTC
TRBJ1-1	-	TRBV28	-	CAITKRLNTEAFF	TGTGCCATTACGAAACGGTTGAACACTGAAGCTTTCTTT
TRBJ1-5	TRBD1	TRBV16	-	CASSQPGGLAQHF	TGTGCCAGCAGCCAACCAGGGGGTTTAGCCCAGCATTTT
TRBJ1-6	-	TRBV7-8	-	CASSLAGHREVTYNSPLHF	TGTGCCAGCAGCTTAGCGGGCCACAGGGAGGTCACCTATAATTCACCCCTCCACTTT
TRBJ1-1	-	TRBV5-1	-	CASSQDRKNTEAFF	TGCGCCAGCAGCCAGGACAGAAAGAACACTGAAGCTTTCTTT
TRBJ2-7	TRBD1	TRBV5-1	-	CASSLAGTAYEQYF	TGCGCCAGCAGCTTGGCCGGGACAGCTTACGAGCAGTACTTC
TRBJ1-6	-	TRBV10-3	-	CAIRAGIYNSPLHF	TGTGCCATCAGGGCAGGGATCTATAATTCACCCCTCCACTTT
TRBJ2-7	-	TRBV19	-	CASSLGESYEQYF	TGTGCCAGTAGTTTGGGAGAATCCTACGAGCAGTACTTC
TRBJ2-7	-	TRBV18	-	CASSPLSPPYEQYF	TGTGCCAGCTCACCACTGAGTCCCCCCTACGAGCAGTACTTC
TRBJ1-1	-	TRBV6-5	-	CASSYSVVRNTEAFF	TGTGCCAGCAGTTACTCCGTAGTTCGGAACACTGAAGCTTTCTTT
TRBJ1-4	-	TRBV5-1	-	CASSLERANEKLFF	TGCGCCAGCAGCTTGGAACGGGCAAATGAAAAACTGTTTTTT
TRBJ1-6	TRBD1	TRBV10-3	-	CAISSQGAQRVSSPLHF	TGTGCCATCAGTTCGCAGGGGGCCCAGAGAGTTAGCTCACCCCTCCACTTT
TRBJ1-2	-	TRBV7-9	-	CASSLDSASYGYTF	TGTGCCAGCAGCTTAGATAGCGCCTCCTATGGCTACACCTTC
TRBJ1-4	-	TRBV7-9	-	CASSLVVGEKLFF	TGTGCCAGCAGCTTAGTTGTTGGTGAAAAACTGTTTTTT
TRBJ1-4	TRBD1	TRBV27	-	CASSLRGTGGGYEKLFF	TGTGCCAGCAGTTTGCGGGGGACAGGGGGCGGGTATGAAAAACTGTTTTTT
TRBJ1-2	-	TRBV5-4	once	CASSTDSYGYTF	TGTGCCAGCAGCACGGACAGCTATGGCTACACCTTC